The 26 T cell receptor beta chains given below trace back to one sample, sequenced in a study of T cell changes during pregnancy in multiple sclerosis. Clones were sequenced by immunoSEQ multiplex PCR, and TCRdb holds only the in-frame ones, with some missing. The sample yields 45,000 to 65,000 clones, 91% seen once. The sample in question was peripheral blood, obtained after pregnancy. These receptors all stem from a female donor in good health, enrolled as a control in a pregnancy study.

The V call is TRBV7-9, the J call TRBJ1-2; no reliable D call. Germline CDR1 is SEHNR and CDR2 is FQNEAQ (reference sequence). V lost 0 bases and J 4 bases, leaving 6 bases between the germline ends. There are 13 residues in the CDR3. Here the CDR3 DNA reads TGTGCCAGCAGCTTAGCAGGGAGCTATGGCTACACCTTC. Translation gives CASSLAGSYGYTF.

V and J are TRBV25-1 and TRBJ2-2, with a tentative D call TRBD2 (5 bases). V lost 1 base and J 2 bases, leaving 11 bases between the germline ends. There are 16 residues in the CDR3. From germline, CDR1 is MGHDK and CDR2 SYGVNS. The CDR3 region is CASSESIRTNTGELFF. As DNA, the CDR3 is TGTGCCAGCAGTGAATCAATACGGACTAACACCGGGGAGCTGTTTTTT.

The V call is TRBV9, the J call TRBJ1-3, with TRBD1 matching 12 bases. V dropped 4 bases and J dropped 0; count of bases not matched to a gene: 5. Germline values: CDR1 SGDLS, CDR2 YYNGEE. The CDR3 is made up of 17 amino acids. The CDR3 nucleotides read TGTGCCAGCAGCCTTGGGACAGGGGGCTTCTCTGGAAACACCATATATTTT. Translation gives CASSLGTGGFSGNTIYF.

V is TRBV6-6 and J is TRBJ1-2; 8 positions match TRBD1. The V gene's germline CDR1 is MNHNY and CDR2 SVGAGI (reference sequence). Losses at the gene ends were 6 bases for V and 3 bases for J; bases not matched to a gene: 6. CDR3 length: 14 residues. CDR3 DNA: TGTGCCAGCAGGGGGAGACAGGGGTACTATGGCTACACCTTC. Amino acid sequence: CASRGRQGYYGYTF.

This clone occurred once. The gene calls are TRBV18 and TRBJ2-7; 9 bases agree with TRBD2. The CDR3 length is 18 residues. Trimming removed 0 bases from V and 1 base from J; junction bases left unmatched: 10. The V gene's germline CDR1 is KGHSH and CDR2 LQKENI. In DNA form, the CDR3 reads TGTGCCAGCTCACCACCGCCGGGAATTAGCGGGGGATCCTACGAGCAGTACTTC. It codes for CASSPPPGISGGSYEQYF. Combining the CDR3 with reference TRBV18 and TRBJ2-7 gives the whole variable domain NAGVMQNPRHLVRRRGQEARLRCSPMKGHSHVYWYRQLPEEGLKFMVYLQKENIIDESGMPKERFSAEFPKEGPSILRIQQVVRGDSAAYFCASSPPPGISGGSYEQYFGPGTRLTVT.

This clone was seen just once. This chain links TRBV28 with TRBJ2-3; TRBD2 matches at 10 bases. The germline gives CDR1 MDHEN, CDR2 SYDVKM. The length of the CDR3 is 18 residues. Trimming took 2 bases from V and 2 from J; bases not matched to a gene: 10. CDR3 nucleotide sequence: TGTGCCAGCAGTTTAGGACTACCAGCGGGAGGGTCCACAGATACGCAGTATTTT. Protein sequence: CASSLGLPAGGSTDTQYF.

The chain combines TRBV27 with TRBJ2-3; D gene ambiguous. CDR3 length equals 11 residues. Germline CDR1 reads MNHEY; CDR2 reads SMNVEV (reference sequence). The V end lost 6 bases, the J end lost 5 bases, and 6 bases lay between the germline ends. In DNA, the CDR3 is TGTGCCAGCAGCCTAGGAGATACGCAGTATTTT. It yields the protein CASSLGDTQYF.

CDR3: CAISESFTRREQFF. As DNA, the CDR3 is TGTGCCATCAGTGAGTCTTTTACGAGGAGGGAGCAGTTCTTC. J is TRBJ2-1 and V is TRBV10-3; a weak D match, TRBD2 (5 bases). The germline gives CDR1 ENHRY, CDR2 SYGVKD. The CDR3 covers 14 residues. Trimming left V 0 bases short and J 10 bases short, with 13 bases between.

The V gene is TRBV5-1, the J gene TRBJ2-2; TRBD1 matches 8 bases. J was trimmed by 12 bases and V by 6 bases; bases with no gene match: 10. The germline CDR1 and CDR2 sequences are SGHRS and YFSETQ. This CDR3 has 13 amino acids. CDR3: CASNHLGQGQLFF. The DNA of the CDR3 is TGCGCCAGCAACCACCTCGGACAGGGTCAGCTGTTTTTT.

The chain is built from TRBV5-6 and TRBJ2-7, with 7 positions matching TRBD1. This CDR3 has 12 amino acids. Trimming at V came to 4 bases and at J to 9 bases, leaving 7 bases not matched to a gene. Germline V gene lookup returns CDR1 SGHDT and CDR2 YYEEEE. The CDR3 DNA follows: TGTGCCAGCAGCCACGGGACAGAATTGCAGTACTTC. Translation gives CASSHGTELQYF.

The gene calls are TRBV29-1 and TRBJ1-2; D is undetermined. Trimming cost V 4 bases and J 4 bases, with 10 bases left between them. In germline, CDR1 is SQVTM, CDR2 ANQGSEA. The CDR3 covers 12 residues. DNA for the CDR3: TGCAGCGTTGTATTCAGTATCTATGGCTACACCTTC. Translation: CSVVFSIYGYTF.

DNA for the CDR3: TGTGCCAGCAGTATAACAGGGAGACTCTCTGGAAACACCATATATTTT. It specifies CASSITGRLSGNTIYF. This chain uses TRBV5-4 with TRBJ1-3; a possible D gene is TRBD1 (6 bases). The CDR3 totals 16 residues. Germline CDR1 SGHNT, CDR2 YYREEE (reference sequence). V was cut by 5 bases and J by 0 bases, with 15 bases left in between.

The chain combines TRBV6-5 with TRBJ1-5; the D gene is possibly TRBD1 (6 bases). The CDR3 consists of 13 residues. The V and J ends lost 5 bases and 6 bases respectively, with 11 bases between them. From germline, CDR1 is MNHEY and CDR2 SVGAGI. This CDR3 reads CASSDRPGQPQHF. CDR3 DNA: TGTGCCAGCAGTGACAGGCCGGGTCAGCCCCAGCATTTT.

The V gene is TRBV4-2, the J gene TRBJ2-4; possible D gene TRBD1, 6 bases. Germline V gene sequence: CDR1 LGHNA, CDR2 YNFKEQ. V lost 1 base to trimming and J lost 5 bases, with 9 bases between them. The CDR3 loop spans 14 amino acids. The CDR3: CASSQGDTQNIQYF. The CDR3 DNA follows: TGTGCCAGCAGCCAAGGGGACACCCAAAACATTCAGTACTTC.

The J gene is TRBJ2-5, the V gene TRBV12-5, with D maybe TRBD1 (6 bases). The germline gives CDR1 LGHNT, CDR2 FRNRAP. CDR3 length: 17 amino acids. V was clipped by 2 bases and J by 2 bases, with 18 bases between them. CDR3 in DNA: TGTGCTAGTGGTTTGCCTTGGCTTAAGGACAGACAAGAGACCCAGTACTTC. This gives the protein CASGLPWLKDRQETQYF. Drawing the rest from reference TRBV12-5 and TRBJ2-5, the complete variable domain is DARVTQTPRHKVTEMGQEVTMRCQPILGHNTVFWYRQTMMQGLELLAYFRNRAPLDDSGMPKDRFSAEMPDATLATLKIQPSEPRDSAVYFCASGLPWLKDRQETQYFGPGTRLLVL.

The chain employs TRBV7-2 and TRBJ2-5, with TRBD2 matching over 8 bases. The CDR3 is 12 residues long. The V segment lost 6 bases and the J segment 7 bases; nucleotides outside the gene matches: 4. Germline values: CDR1 SGHTA, CDR2 FQGNSA. Here the CDR3 DNA reads TGTGCCAGCAGAAGCGGGAGAGGGACCCAGTACTTC. As protein: CASRSGRGTQYF.

CDR3 coding DNA: TGTGCCAGTACCAGGGGAGCTGGAAACACCATATATTTT. Translated, it gives CASTRGAGNTIYF. The gene calls are TRBV19 and TRBJ1-3; tentative D call: TRBD1 (6 bases). The germline gives CDR1 LNHDA, CDR2 SQIVND (reference sequence). V was cut by 7 bases and J by 2 bases, with 9 bases left in between. The CDR3 has 13 residues.

This chain joins TRBV5-8 and TRBJ1-2, with no clear D. The germline V and J ends were trimmed by 1 base and 7 bases, with 5 bases remaining between them. Germline lookup yields CDR1 SGHTS and CDR2 YDEGEE. There are 11 residues in the CDR3. The DNA of the CDR3 is TGTGCCAGCAGCTTGCGTTCTGGCTACACCTTC. It codes for CASSLRSGYTF. The full variable domain, in which reference TRBV5-8 and TRBJ1-2 provide the parts outside the CDR3, is EAGVTQSPTHLIKTRGQQATLRCSPISGHTSVYWYQQALGLGLQFLLWYDEGEERNRGNFPPRFSGRQFPNYSSELNVNALELEDSALYLCASSLRSGYTFGSGTRLTVV.

The chain uses TRBV7-2 and TRBJ2-2; no clear D. Trimming left V 1 base short and J 8 bases short, with 14 bases between. Germline V CDR1 and CDR2: SGHTA, FQGNSA. CDR3 length: 15 residues. CDR3 DNA sequence: TGTGCCAGCAGCTTAGTCGCCTCGGTGATAGGGGAGCTGTTTTTT. Translating it yields CASSLVASVIGELFF. The full variable domain, rest sourced from reference TRBV7-2 and TRBJ2-2, is GAGVSQSPSNKVTEKGKDVELRCDPISGHTALYWYRQSLGQGLEFLIYFQGNSAPDKSGLPSDRFSAERTGGSVSTLTIQRTQQEDSAVYLCASSLVASVIGELFFGEGSRLTVL.

This chain connects TRBV18 to TRBJ1-2; TRBD1 agrees at 8 bases. The CDR3 totals 14 residues. Trimming removed 2 bases from V and 4 bases from J; junction bases left unmatched: 3. In germline, CDR1 is KGHSH, CDR2 LQKENI. CDR3 DNA sequence: TGTGCCAGCTCACCAGAAGGACAGGGCTATGGCTACACCTTC. Protein sequence: CASSPEGQGYGYTF.

The rearrangement links TRBV5-4 to TRBJ2-3; 10 nucleotides align to TRBD2. V shed 4 bases, J shed 7 bases, and the junction held 6 bases outside the gene matches. The CDR3 has 14 residues. Germline V gene lookup returns CDR1 SGHNT and CDR2 YYREEE (reference sequence). The CDR3 is CASSQAGGINTQYF. CDR3 nucleotides: TGTGCCAGCAGCCAAGCGGGAGGGATAAATACGCAGTATTTT.

This sequence joins TRBV7-3 and TRBJ2-2; 13 bases agree with TRBD2. V was clipped by 3 bases and J by 4 bases; unmatched bases: 2. Per germline, CDR1 SGHTA and CDR2 FQGTGA. The CDR3 runs to 16 residues. Here the CDR3 DNA reads TGTGCCAGCAGCTTGGGACTAGCGGGAACCACCGGGGAGCTGTTTTTT. Its translation is CASSLGLAGTTGELFF.

The rearrangement uses TRBV7-2 and TRBJ2-3; 10 bases are a match to TRBD2. CDR1 is SGHTA, CDR2 FQGNSA, per germline. V lost 4 bases to trimming and J lost 1 base; unmatched junction nucleotides: 5. The CDR3 is made up of 16 amino acids. The CDR3 loop is CASSSILAGGTDTQYF. The CDR3 bases are TGTGCCAGCAGCTCCATTCTAGCGGGGGGCACAGATACGCAGTATTTT.

The V call is TRBV6-1, the J call TRBJ1-2; maybe TRBD1 (6 bases). CDR3 length: 12 residues. Trimming pared 5 bases from V and 2 bases from J, leaving 6 bases between. From germline, CDR1 is MNHNS and CDR2 SASEGT. CDR3 in DNA: TGTGCCAGCAGTCAGGGGAACTATGGCTACACCTTC. Translated: CASSQGNYGYTF.

The chain combines TRBV6-6 with TRBJ1-2; D may be TRBD1 (5 bases). CDR1 MNHNY and CDR2 SVGAGI come from the germline V gene (reference sequence). CDR3 length: 13 amino acids. The V and J ends lost 5 bases and 8 bases respectively, with 15 bases between them. CDR3 loop: CASSLTDERGYTF. The CDR3 DNA reads as TGTGCCAGCAGTCTGACAGACGAACGAGGCTACACCTTC.

This chain joins TRBV2 and TRBJ2-1, with a weak D call TRBD2 (6 bases). This CDR3 has 15 amino acids. CDR1 is SNHLY and CDR2 is FYNNEI in the germline V gene. The V end was cut by 7 bases, the J end by 10 bases, with 23 bases between. This CDR3 reads CASKRETTQEREQFF. Written as DNA, the CDR3 is TGTGCCAGCAAACGGGAGACTACACAGGAGAGAGAGCAGTTCTTC.